The clone carrying this T cell receptor (beta chain) appeared a few times. Antigen specificity is unknown. The sample comes from a study of T-cell memory formation after mild COVID-19. TCRdb re-called the 5' RACE reads with MiXCR, one entry per CDR3 protein. The table has roughly 500,000 distinct CDR3 sequences, just over 20% seen once. Notes on the study in general: The study detected some responding clones in pre-infection memory, suggesting cross-reactive memory joined. Of the contracting clones, CD4+ ones lay mainly in CM and EM, and CD8+ ones in EMRA. Second-wave clones that peaked on day 37 lacked confirmed SARS-CoV-2 specificity.

Germline V CDR1 and CDR2: SGHDT, YYEEEE. The V end lost 3 bases, the J end lost 2 bases, and 11 bases lay between the germline ends. CDR3 length: 14 residues. J is TRBJ1-2 and V is TRBV5-6; D is undetermined. Sequencing used PBMCs or a T cell subset sorted from them (not recorded which). This TCR was sampled from an adult woman who had mild COVID-19 (a few samples of this study predate the infection). Cell type and time point are not known. As DNA, the CDR3 is TGTGCCAGCAGCTGGGGAGCGGCAAACTATGGCTACACCTTC. Protein: CASSWGAANYGYTF. The whole variable domain, filled in from reference TRBV5-6 and TRBJ1-2, reads DAGVTQSPTHLIKTRGQQVTLRCSPKSGHDTVSWYQQALGQGPQFIFQYYEEEERQRGNFPDRFSGHQFPNYSSELNVNALLLGDSALYLCASSWGAANYGYTFGSGTRLTVV.